Shown below are 28 T cell receptor beta chains from a single sample sequenced in a study of T cells in Graves' hyperthyroidism and ophthalmopathy (dated by TCRdb to between 2018 and 2021). The library was generated by multiplex PCR. This sample was sequenced with an Illumina HiSeq 2000. Amplification of TCR beta CDR3 regions was carried out from RNA transcripts. A first-round RT-PCR of the TCR CDR3 used the HTBI primer set with the Qiagen OneStep RT-PCR kit. Through fastp at Q25 and MiXCR, TCRdb rebuilt clones from the public reads, retaining in-frame beta chains. One record per CDR3 amino acid sequence lists the most common genes and DNA. Present in this sample are 350,000 to 450,000 distinct CDR3 sequences, more than 11% of which were seen just once. Approximately 9.9% of the sample rests with the top ten. What was sequenced was blood. Receptors were obtained from an older woman with Graves' hyperthyroidism.

This sequence joins TRBV29-1 and TRBJ1-2; 7 positions agree with TRBD1. The CDR3 sequence is 15 residues long. CDR1 and CDR2 (germline): SQVTM, ANQGSEA. V shed 5 bases, J shed 5 bases, and the junction held 14 bases outside the gene matches. The DNA of the CDR3 is TGCAGCGTTCCTTCAGGACAGGCGTTGTTATATGGCTACACCTTC. This translates into CSVPSGQALLYGYTF.

V is TRBV29-1 and J is TRBJ2-2; D not certain. Trimming pared 7 bases from V and 1 base from J, leaving 13 bases between. The CDR3 extends over 14 amino acids. From germline, CDR1 is SQVTM and CDR2 ANQGSEA. The CDR3 is CSARRSENTGELFF. For the CDR3, the DNA is TGCAGCGCCCGAAGGTCTGAGAACACCGGGGAGCTGTTTTTT.

This clonotype was counted only a few times. This sequence joins TRBV12-5 and TRBJ2-7; no definite D call. V was shortened by 3 bases and J by 3 bases, with 3 bases between the two germline ends. This CDR3 spans 11 amino acids. Germline V lookup: CDR1 LGHNT, CDR2 FRNRAP. The CDR3 DNA sequence: TGTGCTAGTGGTTTTATCTACGAGCAGTACTTC. Translating gives CASGFIYEQYF.

This clonotype was counted many times. DNA of the CDR3: TGTGCCAGCAGCTTAGATATGGCGAACACTGAAGCTTTCTTT. Translated: CASSLDMANTEAFF. V gene TRBV11-2 combines with J gene TRBJ1-1; D remains unclear. The CDR3 runs 14 residues. The V and J ends lost 0 bases and 1 base respectively, with 6 bases between them. Germline V gene data show CDR1 as SGHAT and CDR2 as FQNNGV.

A note on this clonotype: A much bigger clone sits one base away, suggesting this may be a read error. Because the CDR3 is missing its conserved closing phenylalanine or tryptophan, this is likely a read error. The chain recombines TRBV3-1 with TRBJ1-2; no clear D. CDR1 LGHDT and CDR2 YNNKEL come from the germline V gene (reference sequence). V lost 1 base, J lost 4 bases, and 10 bases lay in between. The CDR3 runs 14 residues. CDR3 coding DNA: TGTGCCAGCAGCCAAGCAGGACCGGGCTATGGCTACACCCTC. Translated: CASSQAGPGYGYTL.

This clonotype was detected only a few times. The CDR3 DNA follows: TGCGCCAGCAGCTTAGGGTACTCCTACAATGAGCAGTTCTTC. It translates to CASSLGYSYNEQFF. This chain links TRBV5-1 with TRBJ2-1; D is undetermined. The CDR3 runs to 14 residues. Looked up from germline, CDR1 is SGHRS and CDR2 is YFSETQ. V was cut by 2 bases and J by 0 bases, with 6 bases left in between.

V gene TRBV5-1 combines with J gene TRBJ2-1; 9 bases agree with TRBD2. Trimming cost V 7 bases and J 8 bases; bases outside gene matches: 7. Germline values: CDR1 SGHRS, CDR2 YFSETQ. CDR3 length: 13 residues. DNA of the CDR3: TGCGCCAGCCACCTCCCTAGCGGGGATGAGCAGTTCTTC. Encoded protein: CASHLPSGDEQFF.

About this clonotype: This sequence may be a read error, since a much larger clone differs from it by one base. The chain joins TRBV28 to TRBJ2-3; 7 nucleotides agree with TRBD2. This CDR3 contains 15 residues. CDR1 MDHEN and CDR2 SYDVKM come from the germline V gene. V dropped 5 bases and J dropped 2; count of bases not matched to a gene: 7. CDR3: CASSAPSGSTDTQYF. CDR3 DNA: TGTGCCAGCAGTGCCCCTAGCGGTTCCACAGATACGCAGTATTTT.

This clonotype was counted many times. The rearrangement uses TRBV5-1 and TRBJ2-3, with D possibly being TRBD1 (5 bases). V was trimmed by 0 bases and J by 7 bases, leaving 9 bases between them. Germline lookup yields CDR1 SGHRS and CDR2 YFSETQ. The CDR3 is 13 amino acids. CDR3 nucleotide sequence: TGCGCCAGCAGCTTGGGCAGGGAATATACGCAGTATTTT. Encoded protein: CASSLGREYTQYF.

This clonotype was detected only a few times. A much larger clone differs by one base, so this may be a read error. V is TRBV11-3 and J is TRBJ2-7; possible D gene TRBD2, 5 bases. CDR1 and CDR2 from the germline V gene are SGHNT and YENEEA. The CDR3 contains 12 residues. The DNA of the CDR3 is TGTGTCAGCAGCTTCACTAGCTACGAGCAGTACTTC. Its translation: CVSSFTSYEQYF.

A few counts support this clonotype. The chain links TRBV7-9 to TRBJ2-7; 13 positions agree with TRBD2. The CDR3 extends over 14 amino acids. V trimming: 3 bases; J trimming: 6 bases; junction bases outside the gene matches: 2. In germline, CDR1 is SEHNR, CDR2 FQNEAQ (reference sequence). The CDR3 protein is CASSFGTSGTEQYF. For the CDR3, the DNA is TGTGCCAGCAGCTTCGGGACTAGCGGGACCGAGCAGTACTTC. Full variable domain (remainder filled in from reference TRBV7-9 and TRBJ2-7): DTGVSQNPRHKITKRGQNVTFRCDPISEHNRLYWYRQTLGQGPEFLTYFQNEAQLEKSRLLSDRFSAERPKGSFSTLEIQRTEQGDSAMYLCASSFGTSGTEQYFGPGTRLTVT.

This clonotype was seen many times. The rearrangement links TRBV30 to TRBJ1-3; D is uncertain. This CDR3 region has 13 residues. V lost 6 bases, J lost 2 bases, and 11 bases lay in between. The V gene's germline CDR1 is GTSNPN and CDR2 SVGIG (reference sequence). CDR3 nucleotide sequence: TGTGCCTGTTCGGCAGGCACTGGAAACACCATATATTTT. As protein: CACSAGTGNTIYF.

This clonotype showed up many times. The gene calls are TRBV5-6 and TRBJ2-3; 11 nucleotides align to TRBD1. Germline V gene sequence: CDR1 SGHDT, CDR2 YYEEEE. This CDR3 is 21 amino acids long. V dropped 0 bases and J dropped 1; count of bases not matched to a gene: 16. CDR3 loop: CASSLGIPGTGGLIGTDTQYF. DNA of the CDR3: TGTGCCAGCAGCTTGGGCATCCCCGGGACAGGGGGTTTGATAGGCACAGATACGCAGTATTTT.

For this clonotype: The CDR3 does not close with the conserved phenylalanine or tryptophan, likely indicating a read error. It is unclear where the CDR3 begins or ends on the DNA, so no DNA is shown, and the CDR3 is as TCRdb lists it. The chain has TRBV3-1 and TRBJ1-1. The V gene's germline CDR1 is LGHDT and CDR2 YNNKEL (reference sequence). The CDR3 length is 13 residues, termini included. The CDR3 spells CASSQGPPLTTFL.

The table lists this clonotype with many counts. The chain links TRBV5-1 to TRBJ2-5; 8 bases are shared with TRBD2. The CDR3 spans 14 residues. Germline CDR1 SGHRS, CDR2 YFSETQ. V was clipped by 4 bases and J by 9 bases; unmatched bases: 11. The CDR3 nucleotides are TGCGCCAGCAGCGCCTTAGCGGGGACGAGCCCCCAGTACTTC. Amino acid sequence: CASSALAGTSPQYF.

This clonotype has at least ten counts. This chain connects TRBV5-1 to TRBJ1-2, with 7 bases identical to TRBD1. CDR3 length equals 14 residues. Germline CDR1 is SGHRS and CDR2 is YFSETQ. The V and J ends lost 4 bases and 4 bases, in that order; junction bases with no gene match: 7. CDR3 bases: TGCGCCAGCAGCCCCGACAGGGTCGCCTATGGCTACACCTTC. This codes for CASSPDRVAYGYTF.

The chain is built from TRBV25-1 and TRBJ1-5; 9 bases map to TRBD1. The CDR3 loop spans 15 amino acids. Germline trimming cut 2 bases from V and 5 bases from J; bases unmatched to any gene: 4. CDR1 and CDR2 from the germline V gene are MGHDK and SYGVNS. The CDR3 DNA is TGTGCCAGCAGTGAACCGGGACAGGGCTATCAGCCCCAGCATTTT. This encodes CASSEPGQGYQPQHF.

This clonotype has at least ten counts. The J gene is TRBJ1-1, the V gene TRBV12-3 or TRBV12-4; 7 bases map to TRBD1. The CDR3 totals 14 residues. J lost 13 bases, V lost 7 bases, and 18 bases had no gene match. The CDR3 protein is CASTLRQGGSRLFF. CDR3 coding DNA: TGTGCCAGCACCCTGAGACAGGGCGGTTCCCGCCTTTTCTTT.

This clonotype was observed many times. This chain links TRBV5-1 with TRBJ2-3; TRBD2 matches 12 bases. The germline V gene encodes CDR1 SGHRS and CDR2 YFSETQ. The CDR3 is 17 residues long. J was trimmed by 4 bases and V by 0 bases; bases with no gene match: 6. The CDR3 loop is CASSLEPTSGSSDTQYF. The CDR3 DNA reads TGCGCCAGCAGCTTGGAACCGACTAGCGGGAGCTCAGATACGCAGTATTTT.

This clonotype showed up many times. This chain uses TRBV20-1 with TRBJ2-5; TRBD2 matches 7 bases. The CDR3 loop spans 13 amino acids. The V gene end was trimmed by 4 bases and the J gene end by 1 base; junction bases not matched to a gene: 3. Germline-derived CDR1 and CDR2 are DFQATT and SNEGSKA (reference sequence). CDR3 residues: CSATAGPQETQYF. The CDR3 bases are TGCAGTGCTACAGCGGGACCCCAAGAGACCCAGTACTTC.

This clonotype was observed many times. V and J are TRBV2 and TRBJ2-7, with D uncertain. V gave up 2 bases and J gave up 6 bases, with 17 bases separating them. The CDR3 loop spans 15 amino acids. Germline-derived CDR1 and CDR2 are SNHLY and FYNNEI. This CDR3 is CASSESRTAAREQYF. The CDR3 nucleotides are TGTGCCAGCAGTGAAAGCCGGACGGCGGCTCGCGAGCAGTACTTC.

The sample holds many counts of this clonotype. The chain carries TRBV2 and TRBJ1-5, with a possible D match to TRBD1 (5 bases). This CDR3 is built from 14 residues. The V end lost 7 bases, the J end lost 4 bases, and 14 bases lay between the germline ends. Germline V gene lookup returns CDR1 SNHLY and CDR2 FYNNEI. The CDR3 coding sequence is TGTGCCAGCACCTACGCGGGGCTAAATCAGCCCCAGCATTTT. Its protein is CASTYAGLNQPQHF.

At least ten counts were recorded for this clonotype. V gene TRBV11-2 combines with J gene TRBJ1-2; D may be TRBD1 (5 bases). The CDR3 contains 14 residues. Germline CDR1 reads SGHAT; CDR2 reads FQNNGV. V was shortened by 1 base and J by 13 bases, with 19 bases between the two germline ends. The DNA for the CDR3 is TGTGCCAGCAGCTTAGTCTTGGGGGGGACCGGCACCACCTTC. This translates into CASSLVLGGTGTTF.

V gene TRBV10-1 combines with J gene TRBJ2-1; the match to TRBD2 covers 7 bases. Germline V CDR1 and CDR2: WNHNN, SYGVQD (reference sequence). Trimming took 6 bases from V and 8 from J; bases not matched to a gene: 1. The length of the CDR3 is 11 residues. CDR3 bases: TGCGCCAGCAGCGGGGGGTATGAGCAGTTCTTC. Amino acids: CASSGGYEQFF.

The V gene is TRBV6-1, the J gene TRBJ1-1; D remains ambiguous. Trimming left V 7 bases short and J 2 bases short, with 5 bases between. CDR3 length: 11 residues. Germline loops: CDR1 MNHNS, CDR2 SASEGT. The CDR3 reads CASKLNTEAFF. The CDR3 DNA follows: TGTGCCAGCAAACTCAACACTGAAGCTTTCTTT.

The chain uses TRBV3-1 and TRBJ2-5; 9 bases agree with TRBD2. The germline V gene has CDR1 LGHDT and CDR2 YNNKEL (reference sequence). The trim removed 0 bases at V and 14 bases at J, leaving 13 bases unmatched. This CDR3 region has 15 residues. The chain's CDR3 is CASSQDASSGRPLYF. CDR3 coding DNA: TGTGCCAGCAGCCAAGATGCGAGTAGCGGGAGACCCCTTTACTTC.

This clonotype was recorded many times. The chain carries TRBV28 and TRBJ2-1; possible D gene TRBD2, 6 bases. V gave up 3 bases and J gave up 0 bases, with 18 bases separating them. The CDR3 has 18 amino acids. Looked up from germline, CDR1 is MDHEN and CDR2 is SYDVKM. DNA for the CDR3: TGTGCCAGCAGTTTGTCCCGGTGGGGGGAAATCTCCTACAATGAGCAGTTCTTC. Protein product: CASSLSRWGEISYNEQFF.

This clonotype was detected ten times or more. The chain recombines TRBV5-1 with TRBJ2-3, with 11 bases that match TRBD2. The V gene's germline CDR1 is SGHRS and CDR2 YFSETQ. The CDR3 consists of 15 residues. With 5 bases clipped from V and 4 bases from J, the junction kept 6 bases outside the gene matches. In nucleotides, the CDR3 is TGCGCCAGCAGTTTGCTAGCGGGAGGTCCAGATACGCAGTATTTT. Protein: CASSLLAGGPDTQYF.